A single sample is the source of the 8 T cell receptor beta chains below, sequenced in a study of neurological immune-mediated disorders. TCRdb called the 5' RACE reads again in MiXCR, with one record for every CDR3 protein. This sample has 50,000 to 70,000 distinct CDR3 sequences, with about 4.9% found just once. Material: PBMCs. These receptors originate from a man under 40 with multiple sclerosis.

This clonotype occurred many times. The J gene is TRBJ2-2, the V gene TRBV5-6, with D hard to call. Germline CDR1 reads SGHDT; CDR2 reads YYEEEE. This CDR3 is built from 14 residues. Trimming took 0 bases from V and 4 from J, leaving 7 bases between them. CDR3 coding DNA: TGTGCCAGCAGCTTGGGGCAGCCCACCGGGGAGCTGTTTTTT. This gives the protein CASSLGQPTGELFF.

In this sample, this clonotype turned up many times. This chain joins TRBV5-1 and TRBJ2-7, with 11 positions matching TRBD2. Trimming took 6 bases from V and 4 from J; bases not matched to a gene: 6. The germline V gene has CDR1 SGHRS and CDR2 YFSETQ. The CDR3 covers 14 residues. CDR3 in DNA: TGCGCCAGCACACCCGGGACTAGCGGATACGAGCAGTACTTC. The encoded protein is CASTPGTSGYEQYF.

This clonotype was found many times. The gene calls are TRBV29-1 and TRBJ1-1; D gene uncertain. Per the germline V gene, CDR1 is SQVTM and CDR2 is ANQGSEA. Trimming stripped 2 bases from V and 4 bases from J, with 8 bases between. The CDR3 runs 12 residues. The CDR3 loop is CSVESGLTEAFF. In DNA form, the CDR3 reads TGCAGCGTTGAATCGGGCCTCACTGAAGCTTTCTTT.

The table lists this clonotype with many counts. The chain recombines TRBV4-2 with TRBJ2-2; D perhaps matches TRBD1 (7 bases). The CDR3 is made up of 16 amino acids. Trimming took off 0 bases at V and 7 bases at J, with 15 bases between the two ends. Germline lookup yields CDR1 LGHNA and CDR2 YNFKEQ. In DNA, the CDR3 is TGTGCCAGCAGCCAAGAAGCAGGGGGGTACGGCGGGGAGCTGTTTTTT. This codes for CASSQEAGGYGGELFF.

This clonotype showed up many times. The J gene is TRBJ2-2, the V gene TRBV11-2; maybe TRBD1 (6 bases). Trimming cost V 5 bases and J 8 bases, with 9 bases left between them. Germline loops: CDR1 SGHAT, CDR2 FQNNGV. The CDR3 has 12 residues. The CDR3 sequence: CASSEQGGELFF. CDR3 in DNA: TGTGCCAGCAGCGAACAGGGTGGGGAGCTGTTTTTT.

This clonotype was counted at least ten times. The chain links TRBV6-5 to TRBJ1-2; D is perhaps TRBD1 (6 bases). Germline values: CDR1 MNHEY, CDR2 SVGAGI. This CDR3 is built from 14 residues. Trimming removed 3 bases from V and 7 bases from J, with 15 bases in between. In nucleotides, the CDR3 is TGTGCCAGCAGTTATACGGGGGCCCGGTTTGGCTACACCTTC. Translating it yields CASSYTGARFGYTF.

This clonotype occurred many times. The gene calls are TRBV20-1 and TRBJ1-3; D unresolved. The V end was cut by 1 base, the J end by 3 bases, with 13 bases between. CDR1 and CDR2 (germline): DFQATT, SNEGSKA (reference sequence). The CDR3 is made up of 15 amino acids. DNA for the CDR3: TGCAGTGCTAGAGCCCCTCCCGGAGATGGAAACACCATATATTTT. The encoded protein is CSARAPPGDGNTIYF.

This clonotype was seen at least ten times. This rearrangement joins TRBV25-1 to TRBJ2-1, with 7 bases identical to TRBD2. This CDR3 has 15 amino acids. V lost 5 bases to trimming and J lost 5 bases; unmatched junction nucleotides: 9. The V gene's germline CDR1 is MGHDK and CDR2 SYGVNS. CDR3 nucleotide sequence: TGTGCCAGCAGTCTGGGAGCGGGGTGGGACAATGAGCAGTTCTTC. It is translated as CASSLGAGWDNEQFF.